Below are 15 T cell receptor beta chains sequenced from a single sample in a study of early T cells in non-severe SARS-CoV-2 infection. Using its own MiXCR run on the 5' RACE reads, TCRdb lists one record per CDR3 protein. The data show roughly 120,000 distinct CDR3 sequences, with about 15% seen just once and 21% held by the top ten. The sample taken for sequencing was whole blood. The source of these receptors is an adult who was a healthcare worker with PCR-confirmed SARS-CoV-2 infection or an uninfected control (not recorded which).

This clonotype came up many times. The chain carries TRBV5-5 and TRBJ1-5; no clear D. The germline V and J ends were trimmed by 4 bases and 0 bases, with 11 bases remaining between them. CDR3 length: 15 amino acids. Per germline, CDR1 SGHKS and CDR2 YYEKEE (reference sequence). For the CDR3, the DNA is TGTGCCAGCAGCCAGACGGGCTATAGCAATCAGCCCCAGCATTTT. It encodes CASSQTGYSNQPQHF.

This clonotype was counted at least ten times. The CDR3 coding sequence is TGTGCCAGCAGCCCATGGTCAGGGAACACTGAAGCTTTCTTT. This translates into CASSPWSGNTEAFF. The chain links TRBV7-2 to TRBJ1-1, with D hard to call. The CDR3 extends over 14 amino acids. The V gene lost 5 bases and the J gene lost 1 base, with 11 bases spanning the gap. CDR1 SGHTA and CDR2 FQGNSA come from the germline V gene. Filled out from reference TRBV7-2 and TRBJ1-1, the complete variable domain reads GAGVSQSPSNKVTEKGKDVELRCDPISGHTALYWYRQSLGQGLEFLIYFQGNSAPDKSGLPSDRFSAERTGGSVSTLTIQRTQQEDSAVYLCASSPWSGNTEAFFGQGTRLTVV.

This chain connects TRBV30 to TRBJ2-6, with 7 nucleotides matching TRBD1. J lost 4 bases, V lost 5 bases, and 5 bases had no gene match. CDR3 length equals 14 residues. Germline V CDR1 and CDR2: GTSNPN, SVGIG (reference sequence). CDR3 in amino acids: CAWDTGVGANVLTF. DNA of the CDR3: TGTGCCTGGGATACAGGGGTAGGGGCCAACGTCCTGACTTTC.

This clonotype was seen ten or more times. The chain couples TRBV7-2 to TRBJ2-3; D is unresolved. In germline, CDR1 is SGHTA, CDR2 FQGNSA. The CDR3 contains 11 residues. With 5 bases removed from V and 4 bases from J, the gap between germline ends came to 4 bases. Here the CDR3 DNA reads TGTGCCAGCAGCGTCCCAGATACGCAGTATTTT. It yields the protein CASSVPDTQYF.

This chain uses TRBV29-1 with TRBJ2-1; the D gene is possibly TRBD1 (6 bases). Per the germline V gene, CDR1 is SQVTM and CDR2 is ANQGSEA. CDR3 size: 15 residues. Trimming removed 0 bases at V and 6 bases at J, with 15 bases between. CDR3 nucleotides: TGCAGCGTTGAAGAGCCGGACAGAGTTACCAATGAGCAGTTCTTC. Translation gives CSVEEPDRVTNEQFF.

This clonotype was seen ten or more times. The CDR3 DNA follows: TGCAGTGCTACTGACGGACCCGAAAAACTGTTTTTT. Translation gives CSATDGPEKLFF. The V gene is TRBV20-1, the J gene TRBJ1-4; no definite D call. Per germline, CDR1 DFQATT and CDR2 SNEGSKA (reference sequence). Trimming stripped 4 bases from V and 8 bases from J, with 11 bases between. CDR3 length equals 12 residues.

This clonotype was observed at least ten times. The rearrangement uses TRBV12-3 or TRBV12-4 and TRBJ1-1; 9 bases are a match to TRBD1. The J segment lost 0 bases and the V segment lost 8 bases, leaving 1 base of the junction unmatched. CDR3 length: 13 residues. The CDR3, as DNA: TGTGCCAGCGGACAGGGGTTGAACACTGAAGCTTTCTTT. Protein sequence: CASGQGLNTEAFF.

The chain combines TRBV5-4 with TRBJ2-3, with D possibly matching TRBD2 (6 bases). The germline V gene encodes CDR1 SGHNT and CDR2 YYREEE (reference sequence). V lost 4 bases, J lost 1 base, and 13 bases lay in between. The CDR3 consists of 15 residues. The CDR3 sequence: CASSPGGVRTDTQYF. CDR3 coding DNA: TGTGCCAGCAGCCCTGGAGGGGTACGCACAGATACGCAGTATTTT.

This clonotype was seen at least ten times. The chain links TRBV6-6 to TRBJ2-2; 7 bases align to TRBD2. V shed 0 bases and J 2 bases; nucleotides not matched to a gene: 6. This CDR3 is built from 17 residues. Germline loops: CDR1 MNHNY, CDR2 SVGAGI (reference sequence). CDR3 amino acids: CASSYSRLAVNTGELFF. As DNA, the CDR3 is TGTGCCAGCAGTTACTCAAGGCTAGCGGTTAACACCGGGGAGCTGTTTTTT.

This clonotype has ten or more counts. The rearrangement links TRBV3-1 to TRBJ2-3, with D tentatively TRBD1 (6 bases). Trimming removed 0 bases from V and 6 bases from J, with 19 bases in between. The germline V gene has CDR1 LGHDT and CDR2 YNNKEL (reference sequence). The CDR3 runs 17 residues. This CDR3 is CASSQDLIGKGVDTQYF. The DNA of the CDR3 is TGTGCCAGCAGCCAAGATCTGATCGGAAAGGGGGTGGATACGCAGTATTTT.

The CDR3: CAISEGQEHSPLHF. The DNA for the CDR3 is TGTGCCATCAGTGAGGGGCAGGAACACTCACCCCTCCACTTT. The chain recombines TRBV10-3 with TRBJ1-6; D remains unclear. This CDR3 is 14 amino acids long. The V gene lost 2 bases and the J gene lost 10 bases, with 12 bases spanning the gap. In germline, CDR1 is ENHRY, CDR2 SYGVKD.

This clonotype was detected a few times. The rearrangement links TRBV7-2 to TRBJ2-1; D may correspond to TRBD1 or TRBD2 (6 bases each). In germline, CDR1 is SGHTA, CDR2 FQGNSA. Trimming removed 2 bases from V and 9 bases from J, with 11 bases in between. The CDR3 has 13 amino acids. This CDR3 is CASSLRGQGEQFF. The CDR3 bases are TGTGCCAGCAGCTTACGGGGGCAGGGTGAGCAGTTCTTC.

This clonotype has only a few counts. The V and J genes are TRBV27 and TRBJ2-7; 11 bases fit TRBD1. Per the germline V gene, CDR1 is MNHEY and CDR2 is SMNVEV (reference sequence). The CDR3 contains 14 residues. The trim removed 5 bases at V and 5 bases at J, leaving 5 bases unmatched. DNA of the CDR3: TGTGCCAGCAGTCGGGGACAGGGGGGCCACGAGCAGTACTTC. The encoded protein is CASSRGQGGHEQYF.

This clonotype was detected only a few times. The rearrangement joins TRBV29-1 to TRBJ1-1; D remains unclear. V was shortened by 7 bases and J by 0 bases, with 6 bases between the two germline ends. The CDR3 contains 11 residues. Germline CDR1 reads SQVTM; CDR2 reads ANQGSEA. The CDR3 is CSADLNTEAFF. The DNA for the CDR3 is TGCAGCGCGGACCTGAACACTGAAGCTTTCTTT.

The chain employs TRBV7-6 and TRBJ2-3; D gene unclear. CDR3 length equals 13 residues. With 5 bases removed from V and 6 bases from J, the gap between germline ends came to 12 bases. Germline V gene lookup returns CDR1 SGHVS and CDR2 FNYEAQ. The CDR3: CASSAGLFDTQYF. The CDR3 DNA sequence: TGTGCCAGCAGCGCCGGTTTATTCGATACGCAGTATTTT. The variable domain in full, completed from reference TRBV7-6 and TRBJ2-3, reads GAGVSQSPRYKVTKRGQDVALRCDPISGHVSLYWYRQALGQGPEFLTYFNYEAQQDKSGLPNDRFSAERPEGSISTLTIQRTEQRDSAMYRCASSAGLFDTQYFGPGTRLTVL.